This T cell receptor beta chain was captured in a study of cytomegalovirus exposure and HLA in healthy donors. Germline CDR1 reads MNHEY; CDR2 reads SVGAGI. V lost 5 bases to trimming and J lost 2 bases; unmatched junction nucleotides: 8. The CDR3 extends over 15 amino acids. Assay used: immunoSEQ multiplex PCR; TCRdb lists only in-frame clones, some missing. The table has approximately 180,000 clones, just under 90% seen once. This chain links TRBV6-5 with TRBJ1-2, with 7 bases identical to TRBD1. This receptor was identified in a woman aged 25 to 39 in good health and CMV-seronegative. The source material was PBMCs. The CDR3 coding sequence is TGTGCCAGCAGTGCCCGTCAGGGGGTAAACTATGGCTACACCTTC. Translating gives CASSARQGVNYGYTF.